This TCR beta chain was sequenced in a study of T cells in tuberculosis. Across the study: The T cells targeted glucose monomycolate, a mycobacterial lipid, via CD1B. In South Africa, adults with active tuberculosis were compared with IGRA-negative and latently infected IGRA-positive adolescents. The study's findings and limits: Smaller distances to GMM-specific TCRs suggested their expansion in active tuberculosis.

TCRdb's copy holds only in-frame clones and misses some; the assay was immunoSEQ multiplex PCR. The sample holds about 43,000 clones, about 95% seen once. V was clipped by 0 bases and J by 5 bases, with 8 bases between them. The CDR3 length is 13 residues. The germline gives CDR1 SGHNT, CDR2 YYREEE (reference sequence). At study entry, adolescents had tuberculin skin tests and IGRA screening. A word on this clone: Its antigen is unidentified.

The chain has TRBV5-4 and TRBJ1-1; unclear D gene. The sequenced sample consisted of PBMCs. This clonotype was obtained from a donor aged 5-35 years with latent tuberculosis or without tuberculosis infection. CDR3 DNA sequence: TGTGCCAGCAGCTTGGGGCAGGAAACTGAAGCTTTCTTT. It encodes CASSLGQETEAFF.